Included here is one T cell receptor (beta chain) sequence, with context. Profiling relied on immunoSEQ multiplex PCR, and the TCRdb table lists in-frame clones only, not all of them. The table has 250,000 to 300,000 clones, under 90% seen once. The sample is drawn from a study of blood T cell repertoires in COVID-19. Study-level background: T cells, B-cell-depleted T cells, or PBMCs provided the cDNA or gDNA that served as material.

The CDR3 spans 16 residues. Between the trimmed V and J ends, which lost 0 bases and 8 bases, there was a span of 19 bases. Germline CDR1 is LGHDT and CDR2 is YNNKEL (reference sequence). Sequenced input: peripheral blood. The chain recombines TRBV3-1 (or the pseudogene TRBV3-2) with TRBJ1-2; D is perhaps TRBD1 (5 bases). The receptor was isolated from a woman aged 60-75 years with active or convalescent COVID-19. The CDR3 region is CASSQDNARASGGYTF. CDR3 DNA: TGTGCCAGCAGCCAAGACAACGCCAGGGCTTCCGGAGGCTACACCTTC.